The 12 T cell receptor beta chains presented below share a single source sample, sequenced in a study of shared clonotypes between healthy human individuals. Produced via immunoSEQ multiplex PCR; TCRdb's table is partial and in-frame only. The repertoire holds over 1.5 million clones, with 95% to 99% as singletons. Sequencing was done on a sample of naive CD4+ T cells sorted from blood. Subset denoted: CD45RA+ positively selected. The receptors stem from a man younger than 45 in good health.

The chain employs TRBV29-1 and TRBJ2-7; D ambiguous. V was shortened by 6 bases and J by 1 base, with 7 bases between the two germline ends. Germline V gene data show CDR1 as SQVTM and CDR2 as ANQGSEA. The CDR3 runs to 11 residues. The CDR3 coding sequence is TGCAGCGTCCAGAAGTCCTACGAGCAGTACTTC. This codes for CSVQKSYEQYF.

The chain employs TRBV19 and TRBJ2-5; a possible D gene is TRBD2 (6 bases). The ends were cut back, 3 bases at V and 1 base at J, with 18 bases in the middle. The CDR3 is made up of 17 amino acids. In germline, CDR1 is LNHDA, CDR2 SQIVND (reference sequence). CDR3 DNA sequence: TGTGCCAGTAGTATTGTCGGGGGAACTAGTTCCCAAGAGACCCAGTACTTC. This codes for CASSIVGGTSSQETQYF.

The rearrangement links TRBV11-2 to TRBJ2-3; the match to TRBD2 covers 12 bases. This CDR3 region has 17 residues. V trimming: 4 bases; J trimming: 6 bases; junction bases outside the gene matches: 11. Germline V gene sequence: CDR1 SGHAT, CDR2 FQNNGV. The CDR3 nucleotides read TGTGCCAGCAGCTCCCGACTAGCGGGAGCTTCTATGGATACGCAGTATTTT. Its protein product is CASSSRLAGASMDTQYF. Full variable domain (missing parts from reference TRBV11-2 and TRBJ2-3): EAGVAQSPRYKIIEKRQSVAFWCNPISGHATLYWYQQILGQGPKLLIQFQNNGVVDDSQLPKDRFSAERLKGVDSTLKIQPAKLEDSAVYLCASSSRLAGASMDTQYFGPGTRLTVL.

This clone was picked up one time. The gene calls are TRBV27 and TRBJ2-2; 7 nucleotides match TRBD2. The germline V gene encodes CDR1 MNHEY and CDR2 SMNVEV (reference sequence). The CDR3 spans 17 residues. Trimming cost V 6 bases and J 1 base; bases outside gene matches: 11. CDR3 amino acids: CASRRIGLAENTGELFF. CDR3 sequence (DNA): TGTGCCAGCAGGAGGATAGGGCTAGCGGAGAACACCGGGGAGCTGTTTTTT.

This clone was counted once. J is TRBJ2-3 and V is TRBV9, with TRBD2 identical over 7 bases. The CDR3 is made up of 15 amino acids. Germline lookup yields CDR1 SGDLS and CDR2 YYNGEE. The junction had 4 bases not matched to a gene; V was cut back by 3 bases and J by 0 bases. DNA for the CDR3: TGTGCCAGCAGCGCAGCTAGCGGTAGCACAGATACGCAGTATTTT. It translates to CASSAASGSTDTQYF. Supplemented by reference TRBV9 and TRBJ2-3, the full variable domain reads DSGVTQTPKHLITATGQRVTLRCSPRSGDLSVYWYQQSLDQGLQFLIQYYNGEERAKGNILERFSAQQFPDLHSELNLSSLELGDSALYFCASSAASGSTDTQYFGPGTRLTVL.

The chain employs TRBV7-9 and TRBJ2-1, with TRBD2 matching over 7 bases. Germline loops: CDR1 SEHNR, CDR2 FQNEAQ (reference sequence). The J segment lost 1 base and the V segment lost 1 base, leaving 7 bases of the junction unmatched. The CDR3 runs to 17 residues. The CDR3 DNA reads TGTGCCAGCAGCTTAGGTCCGAAAGCGGGATCCTACAATGAGCAGTTCTTC. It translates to CASSLGPKAGSYNEQFF. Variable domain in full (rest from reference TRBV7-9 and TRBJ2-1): DTGVSQNPRHKITKRGQNVTFRCDPISEHNRLYWYRQTLGQGPEFLTYFQNEAQLEKSRLLSDRFSAERPKGSFSTLEIQRTEQGDSAMYLCASSLGPKAGSYNEQFFGPGTRLTVL.

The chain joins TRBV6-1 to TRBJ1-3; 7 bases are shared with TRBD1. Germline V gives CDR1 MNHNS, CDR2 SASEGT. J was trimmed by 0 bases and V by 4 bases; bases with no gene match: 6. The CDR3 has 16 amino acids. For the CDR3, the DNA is TGTGCCAGCAGTGGGGGACAGACTATCTCTGGAAACACCATATATTTT. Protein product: CASSGGQTISGNTIYF.

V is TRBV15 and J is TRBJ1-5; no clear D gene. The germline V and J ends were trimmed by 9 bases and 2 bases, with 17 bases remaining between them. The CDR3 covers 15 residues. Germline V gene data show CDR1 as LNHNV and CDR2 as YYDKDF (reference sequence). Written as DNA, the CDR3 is TGTGCCACTCGGTTGGGGTCGCATGGCAATCAGCCCCAGCATTTT. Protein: CATRLGSHGNQPQHF.

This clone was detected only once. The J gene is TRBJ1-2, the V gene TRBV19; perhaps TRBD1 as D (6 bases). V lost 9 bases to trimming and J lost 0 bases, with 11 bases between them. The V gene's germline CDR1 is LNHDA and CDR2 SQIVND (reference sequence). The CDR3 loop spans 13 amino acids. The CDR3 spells CASQRQANYGYTF. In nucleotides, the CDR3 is TGTGCCAGCCAGAGACAGGCTAACTATGGCTACACCTTC.

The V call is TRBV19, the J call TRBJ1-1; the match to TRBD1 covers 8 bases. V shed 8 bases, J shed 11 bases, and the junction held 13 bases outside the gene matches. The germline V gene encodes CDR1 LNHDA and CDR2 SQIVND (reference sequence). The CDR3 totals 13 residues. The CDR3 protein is CASGELDRAAAFF. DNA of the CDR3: TGTGCCAGTGGCGAGTTGGACAGGGCCGCGGCTTTCTTT.

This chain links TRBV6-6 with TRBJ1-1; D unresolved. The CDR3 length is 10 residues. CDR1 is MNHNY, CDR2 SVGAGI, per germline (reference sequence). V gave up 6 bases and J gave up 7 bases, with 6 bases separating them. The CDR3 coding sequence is TGTGCCAGCAGCTCAAATGAAGCTTTCTTT. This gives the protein CASSSNEAFF.

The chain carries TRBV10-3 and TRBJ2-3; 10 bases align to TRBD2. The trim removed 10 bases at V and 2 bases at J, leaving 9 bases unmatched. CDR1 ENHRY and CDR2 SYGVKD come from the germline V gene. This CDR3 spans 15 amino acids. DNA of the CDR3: TGTGCCACCCAAAGCCTAGCGGGAGCCACAGATACGCAGTATTTT. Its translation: CATQSLAGATDTQYF.